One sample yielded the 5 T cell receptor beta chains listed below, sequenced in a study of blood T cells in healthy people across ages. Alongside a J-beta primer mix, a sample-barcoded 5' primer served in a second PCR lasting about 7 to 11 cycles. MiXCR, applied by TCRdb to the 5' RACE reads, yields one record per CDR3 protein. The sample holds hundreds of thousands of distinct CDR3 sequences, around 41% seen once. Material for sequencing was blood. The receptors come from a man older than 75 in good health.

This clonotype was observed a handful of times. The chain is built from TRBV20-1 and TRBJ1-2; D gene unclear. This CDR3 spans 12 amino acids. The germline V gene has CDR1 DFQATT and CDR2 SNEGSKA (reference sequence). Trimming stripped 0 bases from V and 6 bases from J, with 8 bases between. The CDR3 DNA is TGCAGTGCTAGAGATCAAGTAAATGGCTACACCTTC. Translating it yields CSARDQVNGYTF.

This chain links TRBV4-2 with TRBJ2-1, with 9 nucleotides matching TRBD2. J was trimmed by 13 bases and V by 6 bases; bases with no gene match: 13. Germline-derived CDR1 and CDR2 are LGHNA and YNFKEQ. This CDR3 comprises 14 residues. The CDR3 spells CASSGGGAGETQFF. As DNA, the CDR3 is TGTGCCAGCAGTGGCGGGGGGGCCGGAGAGACCCAGTTCTTC.

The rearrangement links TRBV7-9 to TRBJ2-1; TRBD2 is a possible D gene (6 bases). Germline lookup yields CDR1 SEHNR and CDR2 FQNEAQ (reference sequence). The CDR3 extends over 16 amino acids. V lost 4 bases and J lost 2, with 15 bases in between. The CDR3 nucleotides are TGTGCCAGCAGCTCCGCCCGGGGGAGCGCCTACAATGAGCAGTTCTTC. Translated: CASSSARGSAYNEQFF.

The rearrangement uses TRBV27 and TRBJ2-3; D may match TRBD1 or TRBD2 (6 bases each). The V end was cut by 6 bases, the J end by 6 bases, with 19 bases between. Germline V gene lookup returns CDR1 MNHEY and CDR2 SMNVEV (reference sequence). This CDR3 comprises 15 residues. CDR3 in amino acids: CASSIGPTGADTQYF. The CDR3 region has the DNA TGTGCCAGCAGCATAGGTCCGACGGGGGCGGATACGCAGTATTTT.

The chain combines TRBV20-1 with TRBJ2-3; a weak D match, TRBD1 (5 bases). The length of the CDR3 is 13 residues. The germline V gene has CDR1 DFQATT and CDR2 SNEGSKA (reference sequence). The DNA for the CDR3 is TGCAGACCCTGGGGCCCCAACACAGATACGCAGTATTTT. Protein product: CRPWGPNTDTQYF.